This entry features one T cell receptor (beta chain) sequence. Its antigen is undetermined. TRB was amplified by touch-down multiplex PCR, primer pools A and B combined. TCRdb re-called the multiplex PCR reads and gives one entry per CDR3 protein, without DNA. The sample table includes over 1,100 distinct CDR3 sequences. TRB amplification used approximately 0.25 ug of peripheral blood genomic DNA. This entry belongs to a study of T cell clusters in autoimmune cytopenias. Study as a whole: A median of approximately 50,000 TRB reads per sample yielded a median around 2,500 distinct clonotypes. Overall study results and limits: TRB repertoire shifts in secondary cytopenia and chronic lymphocytic leukemia mostly reflected lymphoma, not autoimmunity.

Germline V gene data show CDR1 as LGHNA and CDR2 as YNFKEQ. The CDR3 loop spans 16 amino acids. These data are also associated with another study on T cell repertoires in aging, cancer and after chemotherapy. Turning to that study: Donor ages fell into six groups from 30 or younger up to 70 or older.

V and J are TRBV4-2 and TRBJ1-6; TCRdb reports TRBD1, a call that lacks DNA to check it against. The sample consisted of peripheral blood. This clonotype was sampled from a human donor with chronic lymphocytic leukemia. The CDR3 sequence: CASSQDLTGWNSPLHF.